The 17 T cell receptor beta chains reported below all come from one sample, sequenced in a study of cytomegalovirus exposure and HLA in healthy donors. It was with 60 Vbeta and 13 Jbeta primers that the PCR ran. Using immunoSEQ multiplex PCR, the repertoire was profiled, and TCRdb retains in-frame clones only, with some absent. The sample yields some 150,000 clones, approximately 61% seen once. The specimen sequenced was PBMCs. The receptors were gathered from a woman in her forties in good health and CMV-seronegative.

V usage is TRBV6-1 and J usage is TRBJ2-3; the match to TRBD2 covers 8 bases. Germline V gene lookup returns CDR1 MNHNS and CDR2 SASEGT. The V gene end was trimmed by 7 bases and the J gene end by 2 bases; junction bases not matched to a gene: 8. The CDR3 covers 15 residues. The CDR3 protein is CASTGTRLDTDTQYF. The CDR3 DNA reads TGTGCCAGCACTGGGACTAGACTAGACACAGATACGCAGTATTTT.

This clone was seen more than once but under ten times. J is TRBJ1-5 and V is TRBV27; D not certain. V dropped 2 bases and J dropped 14 bases, with 16 bases sitting between them. CDR1 is MNHEY, CDR2 SMNVEV, per germline (reference sequence). CDR3 length equals 13 residues. In nucleotides, the CDR3 is TGTGCCAGCAGTTTAGGGGAGGGCTCTAGGGAGCATTTT. This codes for CASSLGEGSREHF.

The V and J genes are TRBV11-2 and TRBJ2-3, with D possibly being TRBD1 (7 bases). Germline loops: CDR1 SGHAT, CDR2 FQNNGV. The CDR3 spans 14 residues. Trimming took off 1 base at V and 4 bases at J, with 9 bases between the two ends. CDR3 protein: CASSLGRGADTQYF. Here the CDR3 DNA reads TGTGCCAGCAGCTTAGGCAGGGGGGCAGATACGCAGTATTTT. Full variable domain (outside the CDR3, taken from reference TRBV11-2 and TRBJ2-3): EAGVAQSPRYKIIEKRQSVAFWCNPISGHATLYWYQQILGQGPKLLIQFQNNGVVDDSQLPKDRFSAERLKGVDSTLKIQPAKLEDSAVYLCASSLGRGADTQYFGPGTRLTVL.

V usage is TRBV19 and J usage is TRBJ2-5; weak D call: TRBD2 (7 bases). The CDR3 covers 14 residues. In germline, CDR1 is LNHDA, CDR2 SQIVND (reference sequence). Trimming pared 5 bases from V and 5 bases from J, leaving 15 bases between. The CDR3 here is CASSLGGARETQYF. The CDR3, as DNA: TGTGCCAGTAGTTTGGGGGGGGCCCGGGAGACCCAGTACTTC.

The chain combines TRBV11-2 with TRBJ1-1, with D unresolved. The CDR3 consists of 12 residues. V lost 3 bases to trimming and J lost 8 bases, with 10 bases between them. Germline V lookup: CDR1 SGHAT, CDR2 FQNNGV. CDR3: CASSFFGAEAFF. The CDR3 region has the DNA TGTGCCAGCAGCTTCTTTGGAGCCGAAGCTTTCTTT. Variable domain in full (rest from reference TRBV11-2 and TRBJ1-1): EAGVAQSPRYKIIEKRQSVAFWCNPISGHATLYWYQQILGQGPKLLIQFQNNGVVDDSQLPKDRFSAERLKGVDSTLKIQPAKLEDSAVYLCASSFFGAEAFFGQGTRLTVV.

The gene calls are TRBV6-4 and TRBJ2-1; TRBD2 aligns across 8 bases. V gave up 0 bases and J gave up 7 bases; unmatched junction bases: 5. CDR3 length: 15 residues. Looked up from germline, CDR1 is MRHNA and CDR2 is SNTAGT. For the CDR3, the DNA is TGTGCCAGCAGTGACTCTGCGGGGGGTCCTAATGAGCAGTTCTTC. This encodes CASSDSAGGPNEQFF.

The V call is TRBV11-1, the J call TRBJ2-3, with TRBD1 as a possible D gene (6 bases). Germline lookup yields CDR1 SGHAT and CDR2 FQDESV (reference sequence). The V gene lost 5 bases and the J gene lost 3 bases, with 18 bases spanning the gap. CDR3 length: 16 residues. The chain's CDR3 is CASSPLVGAQTDTQYF. The CDR3 DNA follows: TGTGCCAGCAGCCCGCTAGTGGGGGCTCAGACAGATACGCAGTATTTT.

The chain joins TRBV6-5 to TRBJ2-1; 9 positions match TRBD2. CDR3 length: 15 amino acids. V lost 5 bases, J lost 10 bases, and 12 bases stayed unmatched. Germline V CDR1 and CDR2: MNHEY, SVGAGI. CDR3 loop: CASSLPGGGAEEQFF. The CDR3, as DNA: TGTGCCAGCAGTCTGCCGGGCGGGGGGGCCGAGGAGCAGTTCTTC.

This sequence joins TRBV18 and TRBJ1-1; 7 bases line up with TRBD1. The V segment lost 1 base and the J segment 4 bases; nucleotides outside the gene matches: 9. Germline values: CDR1 KGHSH, CDR2 LQKENI. The CDR3 consists of 16 residues. The CDR3 nucleotides read TGTGCCAGCTCACCACGGGGTTCAGGGGGAAGCACTGAAGCTTTCTTT. This gives the protein CASSPRGSGGSTEAFF.

J is TRBJ1-1 and V is TRBV6-5; TRBD1 might be the D (6 bases). The V gene lost 2 bases and the J gene lost 0 bases, with 10 bases spanning the gap. Germline loops: CDR1 MNHEY, CDR2 SVGAGI. The CDR3 has 15 amino acids. DNA for the CDR3: TGTGCCAGCAGTTACGGGGGCGGTGTGAACACTGAAGCTTTCTTT. Protein product: CASSYGGGVNTEAFF.

The V gene is TRBV10-3, the J gene TRBJ2-1; 8 bases agree with TRBD2. CDR3 length: 17 amino acids. Germline V gives CDR1 ENHRY, CDR2 SYGVKD. The V and J ends lost 1 base and 4 bases, in that order; junction bases with no gene match: 9. The CDR3 region has the DNA TGTGCCATCAGTGAGTTTGAAGCGGGGGAATGGTACAATGAGCAGTTCTTC. This codes for CAISEFEAGEWYNEQFF.

The chain links TRBV5-5 to TRBJ1-2; D not resolved. CDR3 length: 16 residues. CDR1 SGHKS and CDR2 YYEKEE come from the germline V gene (reference sequence). The V gene lost 0 bases and the J gene lost 0 bases, with 12 bases spanning the gap. For the CDR3, the DNA is TGTGCCAGCAGCTTGGCCTTTGGCACCTCTAACTATGGCTACACCTTC. Amino acids: CASSLAFGTSNYGYTF.

The rearrangement joins TRBV7-9 to TRBJ1-1; unclear D gene. Germline CDR1 is SEHNR and CDR2 is FQNEAQ (reference sequence). This CDR3 spans 15 amino acids. Deletions cut 3 bases from V and 1 base from J, with 12 bases between. CDR3 amino acids: CASSFRRDKNTEAFF. The CDR3 DNA reads as TGTGCCAGCAGCTTTCGCAGAGACAAGAACACTGAAGCTTTCTTT.

The V and J genes are TRBV6-4 and TRBJ1-1, with D perhaps TRBD1 (6 bases). The V and J ends lost 4 bases and 4 bases respectively, with 13 bases between them. The CDR3 contains 14 residues. The germline gives CDR1 MRHNA, CDR2 SNTAGT. CDR3 nucleotide sequence: TGTGCCAGCAGTGTGGAGGGGGGGGGCACTGAAGCTTTCTTT. It translates to CASSVEGGGTEAFF.

This clone was detected a few times. The chain carries TRBV28 and TRBJ1-1; D remains unclear. The CDR3 is 14 amino acids. The V and J ends lost 6 bases and 3 bases respectively, with 14 bases between them. The germline CDR1 and CDR2 sequences are MDHEN and SYDVKM. The CDR3, as DNA: TGTGCCAGCAGCCGAGGCGGCCCTTACACTGAAGCTTTCTTT. It translates to CASSRGGPYTEAFF.

This clone was detected many times. The chain links TRBV4-3 to TRBJ1-5, with unresolved D. In germline, CDR1 is LGHNA, CDR2 YSLEER. The CDR3 extends over 14 amino acids. The germline V and J ends were trimmed by 3 bases and 2 bases, with 8 bases remaining between them. The CDR3 is CASSQEPRNQPQHF. CDR3 nucleotide sequence: TGCGCCAGCAGCCAGGAGCCCCGCAATCAGCCCCAGCATTTT.

This clone was counted ten times or more. The chain joins TRBV5-6 to TRBJ2-7; D might be TRBD1 (5 bases). CDR3 length: 14 residues. Trimming removed 1 base at V and 5 bases at J, with 13 bases between. Germline V CDR1 and CDR2: SGHDT, YYEEEE. The CDR3 reads CASSLRQRVNEQYF. DNA of the CDR3: TGTGCCAGCAGCTTGCGACAGAGAGTCAACGAGCAGTACTTC.